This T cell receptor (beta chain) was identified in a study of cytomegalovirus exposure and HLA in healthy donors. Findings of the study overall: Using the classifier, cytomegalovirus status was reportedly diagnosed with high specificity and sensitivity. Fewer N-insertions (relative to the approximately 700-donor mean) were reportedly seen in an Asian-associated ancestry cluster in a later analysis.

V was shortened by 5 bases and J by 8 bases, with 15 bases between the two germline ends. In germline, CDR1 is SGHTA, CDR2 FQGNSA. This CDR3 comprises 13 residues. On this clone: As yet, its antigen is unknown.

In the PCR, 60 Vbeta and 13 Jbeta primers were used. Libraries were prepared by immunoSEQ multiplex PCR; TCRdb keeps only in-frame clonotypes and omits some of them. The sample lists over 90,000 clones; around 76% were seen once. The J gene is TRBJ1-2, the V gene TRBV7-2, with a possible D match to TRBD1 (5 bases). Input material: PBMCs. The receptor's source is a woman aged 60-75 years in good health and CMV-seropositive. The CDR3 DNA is TGTGCCAGCAGCCCGTCGGGGGGAAGAGGCTACACCTTC. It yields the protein CASSPSGGRGYTF.